This entry lists 15 T cell receptor beta chains sequenced from one sample in a study of cytomegalovirus exposure and HLA in healthy donors. The PCR contained 60 Vbeta and 13 Jbeta primers. The data were produced by immunoSEQ multiplex PCR, yet TCRdb's version contains in-frame clones alone and is incomplete. The table includes 150,000 to 200,000 clones, 60% to 80% detected once. Sequenced sample: PBMCs. The receptors were gathered from a woman in her thirties or forties in good health and CMV-seropositive.

This rearrangement joins TRBV7-2 to TRBJ1-6; tentatively, D is TRBD1 (6 bases). The germline V gene encodes CDR1 SGHTA and CDR2 FQGNSA. This CDR3 region has 15 residues. The V gene lost 5 bases and the J gene lost 7 bases, with 15 bases spanning the gap. The CDR3 protein is CASSPGQSGNSPLHF. In nucleotides, the CDR3 is TGTGCCAGCAGCCCCGGACAGTCGGGCAATTCACCCCTCCACTTT.

This clone was detected only a few times. This sequence joins TRBV7-2 and TRBJ2-5, with 9 bases that match TRBD2. The J call is in doubt because the DNA end fits TRBJ2-7 better. The CDR3 totals 16 residues. Germline CDR1 and CDR2: SGHTA and FQGNSA. CDR3 nucleotide sequence: TGTGCCAGCAGCAGAGAGACTAGCGGACCATTGGACGAGCAGTACTTC. It translates to CASSRETSGPLDEQYF.

The V gene is TRBV28, the J gene TRBJ2-2; D uncertain. V was cut by 3 bases and J by 2 bases, with 7 bases left in between. Germline CDR1 MDHEN, CDR2 SYDVKM. This CDR3 comprises 14 residues. The CDR3 bases are TGTGCCAGCAGTTTTCGACTTAACACCGGGGAGCTGTTTTTT. Its protein product is CASSFRLNTGELFF.

The rearrangement uses TRBV19 and TRBJ2-7; TRBD2 is a possible D gene (6 bases). The CDR3 runs 14 residues. Trimming removed 6 bases from V and 2 bases from J, with 14 bases in between. Germline CDR1 LNHDA, CDR2 SQIVND (reference sequence). CDR3 sequence reads: CASSPPSAPYEQYF. In nucleotides, the CDR3 is TGTGCCAGTAGCCCTCCTAGCGCACCCTACGAGCAGTACTTC.

This clone was seen more than once but under ten times. The chain has TRBV9 and TRBJ2-6, with D unclear. Germline lookup yields CDR1 SGDLS and CDR2 YYNGEE. V lost 4 bases and J lost 0, with 8 bases in between. The CDR3 extends over 15 amino acids. The CDR3 nucleotides read TGTGCCAGCAGCCTTTCTAACTCTGGGGCCAACGTCCTGACTTTC. Its translation is CASSLSNSGANVLTF.

This chain uses TRBV19 with TRBJ2-5, with TRBD1 matching over 7 bases. CDR1 is LNHDA, CDR2 SQIVND, per germline (reference sequence). The CDR3 extends over 15 amino acids. With 4 bases clipped from V and 5 bases from J, the junction kept 10 bases outside the gene matches. CDR3 sequence (DNA): TGTGCCAGTAGTACCGTGACAGGGCAGGGGGAGACCCAGTACTTC. This codes for CASSTVTGQGETQYF.

J is TRBJ2-6 and V is TRBV27, with D perhaps matching TRBD1 (6 bases). CDR3 size: 16 residues. CDR1 is MNHEY, CDR2 SMNVEV, per germline (reference sequence). Trimming removed 9 bases from V and 1 base from J, with 16 bases in between. Written as DNA, the CDR3 is TGTGCCAGGAGACCGGGACACCAGTCTGGGGCCAACGTCCTGACTTTC. As protein: CARRPGHQSGANVLTF.

The V and J genes are TRBV5-6 and TRBJ2-7; TRBD1 matches 9 bases. Germline V gene sequence: CDR1 SGHDT, CDR2 YYEEEE. The CDR3 has 15 amino acids. V was pared by 3 bases and J by 2 bases, with 6 bases of the junction left unmatched. DNA of the CDR3: TGTGCCAGCAGCTCACAGGGGGCGCCGGCCTACGAGCAGTACTTC. As protein: CASSSQGAPAYEQYF.

Here the CDR3 DNA reads TGTGCCAGCAGCTTGGTGGGGGCTAGCACAGATACGCAGTATTTT. Its translation: CASSLVGASTDTQYF. The chain has TRBV5-4 and TRBJ2-3; a possible D gene is TRBD1 (6 bases). Trimming removed 0 bases at V and 0 bases at J, with 8 bases between. The CDR3 totals 15 residues. The germline V gene encodes CDR1 SGHNT and CDR2 YYREEE (reference sequence).

The chain combines TRBV27 with TRBJ1-4, with 7 bases matching TRBD1. The CDR3 is 16 amino acids. Germline V lookup: CDR1 MNHEY, CDR2 SMNVEV (reference sequence). V lost 4 bases and J lost 5; bases outside the gene matches: 10. CDR3 bases: TGTGCCAGCAGTTCCCAAGGGGGACAGCCAAATGAAAAACTGTTTTTT. Translating it yields CASSSQGGQPNEKLFF.

The genes are TRBV18 and TRBJ2-7; D is tentatively TRBD1 or TRBD2 (7 bases each). CDR1 is KGHSH and CDR2 is LQKENI in the germline V gene. The CDR3 contains 15 residues. Trimming pared 6 bases from V and 2 bases from J, leaving 17 bases between. DNA of the CDR3: TGTGCCAGCTCGCCAGCGGGACAGAATGCCTACGAGCAGTACTTC. Protein sequence: CASSPAGQNAYEQYF.

The chain joins TRBV4-1 to TRBJ1-4, with D perhaps matching TRBD1 (6 bases). V dropped 5 bases and J dropped 6 bases, with 19 bases sitting between them. Germline CDR1 and CDR2: MGHRA and YSYEKL. The CDR3 is made up of 16 amino acids. The CDR3 sequence: CASSSFSGTRDEKLFF. CDR3 in DNA: TGCGCCAGCAGCTCATTTTCCGGGACACGCGATGAAAAACTGTTTTTT.

This clone came up a few times. This chain uses TRBV12-1 with TRBJ2-2; TRBD1 reflects the table's D call only, with no check against the DNA. TRBV12-1 is shown as a pseudogene. There are 22 residues in the CDR3. The CDR3 region is CASRAGLVTGTGDPPNTGELFF. CDR3 nucleotides: TGTGCCAGCAGGGCCGGGTTAGTAACCGGGACAGGGGACCCACCGAACACCGGGGAGCTGTTTTTT.

The chain carries TRBV7-9 and TRBJ2-5, with D possibly being TRBD1 (6 bases). Germline assignment: CDR1 SEHNR and CDR2 FQNEAQ (reference sequence). Trimming removed 5 bases at V and 6 bases at J, with 16 bases between. This CDR3 is built from 14 residues. The CDR3 loop is CASSQPTGLKTQYF. As DNA, the CDR3 is TGTGCCAGCAGCCAACCTACAGGGTTGAAGACCCAGTACTTC.

The rearrangement uses TRBV30 and TRBJ1-2; D is unclear. This CDR3 is built from 14 residues. The germline CDR1 and CDR2 sequences are GTSNPN and SVGIG (reference sequence). Trimming took off 0 bases at V and 8 bases at J, with 16 bases between the two ends. CDR3 nucleotides: TGTGCCTGGAGTGTAACTCCTGGACTTACGGGCTACACCTTC. Amino acid sequence: CAWSVTPGLTGYTF.